This TCR beta chain is drawn from a study of T-cell memory formation after mild COVID-19. Study-wide points: Nothing confirmed that second-wave clones peaking on day 37 were specific for SARS-CoV-2.

TCRdb processed the 5' RACE reads anew with MiXCR; each CDR3 protein has one entry. The sample carries 300,000 to 400,000 distinct CDR3 sequences, around 21% recorded once. CDR1 and CDR2 (germline): SGHDT, YYEEEE. The CDR3 extends over 15 amino acids. With 4 bases removed from V and 8 bases from J, the gap between germline ends came to 19 bases. This clonotype was seen only a few times. What it recognizes is unknown. The sequencing input was PBMCs or a T cell subset sorted from them (not recorded which). This TCR derives from an adult woman who had mild COVID-19 (a few samples of this study predate the infection). Cell type and time point are not known. The chain employs TRBV5-6 and TRBJ2-1, with D uncertain. The CDR3 spells CASSLPDLTRDEQFF. The CDR3 DNA reads TGTGCCAGCAGCCTACCTGACCTCACACGCGATGAGCAGTTCTTC.